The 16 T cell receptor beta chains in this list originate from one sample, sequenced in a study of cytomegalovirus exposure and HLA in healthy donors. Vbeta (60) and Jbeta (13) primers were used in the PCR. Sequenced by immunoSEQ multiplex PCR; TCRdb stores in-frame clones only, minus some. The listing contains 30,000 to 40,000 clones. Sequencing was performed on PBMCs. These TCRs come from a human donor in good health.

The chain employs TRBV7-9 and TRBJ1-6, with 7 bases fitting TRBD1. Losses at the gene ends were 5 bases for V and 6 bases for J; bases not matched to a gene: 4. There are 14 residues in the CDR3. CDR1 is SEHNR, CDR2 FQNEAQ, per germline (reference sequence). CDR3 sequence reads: CASSRDSVNSPLHF. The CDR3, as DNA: TGTGCCAGCAGCCGGGACAGCGTTAATTCACCCCTCCACTTT.

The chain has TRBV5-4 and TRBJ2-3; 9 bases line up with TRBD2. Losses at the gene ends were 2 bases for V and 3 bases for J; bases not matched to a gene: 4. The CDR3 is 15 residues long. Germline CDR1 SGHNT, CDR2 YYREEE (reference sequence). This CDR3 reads CASSFGGGGTDTQYF. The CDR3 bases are TGTGCCAGCAGCTTTGGCGGGGGGGGAACAGATACGCAGTATTTT. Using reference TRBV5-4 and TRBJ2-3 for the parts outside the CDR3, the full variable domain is ETGVTQSPTHLIKTRGQQVTLRCSSQSGHNTVSWYQQALGQGPQFIFQYYREEENGRGNFPPRFSGLQFPNYSSELNVNALELDDSALYLCASSFGGGGTDTQYFGPGTRLTVL.

Here the CDR3 reads CARSLGAGQFF. In nucleotides, the CDR3 is TGTGCCAGAAGCTTAGGGGCAGGCCAGTTCTTC. The chain combines TRBV5-3 with TRBJ2-1; tentatively, D is TRBD1 (5 bases). TRBV5-3 is an ORF for which the function is uncertain. The length of the CDR3 is 11 residues. V lost 2 bases and J 13 bases, leaving 10 bases between the germline ends.

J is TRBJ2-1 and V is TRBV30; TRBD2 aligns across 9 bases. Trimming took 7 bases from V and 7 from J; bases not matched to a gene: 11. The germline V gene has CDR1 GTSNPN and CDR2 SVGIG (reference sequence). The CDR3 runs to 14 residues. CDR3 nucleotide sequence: TGTGCCTCCTCTCGGGCGGGGGGGAGTAATGAGCAGTTCTTC. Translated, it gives CASSRAGGSNEQFF.

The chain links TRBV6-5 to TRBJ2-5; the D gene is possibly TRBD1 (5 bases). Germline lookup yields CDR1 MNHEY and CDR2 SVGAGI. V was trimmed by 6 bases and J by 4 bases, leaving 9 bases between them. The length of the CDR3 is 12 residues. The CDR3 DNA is TGTGCCAGCAGCTTAAGGGGAGAGACCCAGTACTTC. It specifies CASSLRGETQYF.

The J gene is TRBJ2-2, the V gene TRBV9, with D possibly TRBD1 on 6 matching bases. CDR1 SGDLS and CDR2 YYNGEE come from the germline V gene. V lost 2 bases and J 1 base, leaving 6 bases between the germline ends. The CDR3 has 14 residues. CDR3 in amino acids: CASSVGQNTGELFF. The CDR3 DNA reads TGTGCCAGCAGCGTGGGACAGAACACCGGGGAGCTGTTTTTT.

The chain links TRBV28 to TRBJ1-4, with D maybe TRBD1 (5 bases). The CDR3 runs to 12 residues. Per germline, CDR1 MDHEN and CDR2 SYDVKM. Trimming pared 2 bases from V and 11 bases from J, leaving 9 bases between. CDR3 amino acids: CASSLRGLKLFF. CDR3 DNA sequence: TGTGCCAGCAGTTTACGGGGACTTAAACTGTTTTTT.

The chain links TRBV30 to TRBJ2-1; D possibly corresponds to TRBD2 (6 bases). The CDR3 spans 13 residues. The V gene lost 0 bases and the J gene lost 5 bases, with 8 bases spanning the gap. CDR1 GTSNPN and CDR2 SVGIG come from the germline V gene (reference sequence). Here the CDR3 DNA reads TGTGCCTGGAGTGTAATAGCGGACAATGAGCAGTTCTTC. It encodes CAWSVIADNEQFF. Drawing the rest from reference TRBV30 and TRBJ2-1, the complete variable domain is SQTIHQWPATLVQPVGSPLSLECTVEGTSNPNLYWYRQAAGRGLQLLFYSVGIGQISSEVPQNLSASRPQDRQFILSSKKLLLSDSGFYLCAWSVIADNEQFFGPGTRLTVL.

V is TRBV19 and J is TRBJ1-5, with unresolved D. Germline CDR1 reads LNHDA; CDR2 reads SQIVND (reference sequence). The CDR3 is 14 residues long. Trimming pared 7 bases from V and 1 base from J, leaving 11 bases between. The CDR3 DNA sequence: TGTGCCAGTACCCCTGGCAGGAGCAATCAGCCCCAGCATTTT. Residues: CASTPGRSNQPQHF.

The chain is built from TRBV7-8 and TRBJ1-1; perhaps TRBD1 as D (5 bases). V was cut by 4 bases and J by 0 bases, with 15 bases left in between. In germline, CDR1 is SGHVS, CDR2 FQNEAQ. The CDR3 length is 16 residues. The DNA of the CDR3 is TGTGCCAGCAGCTCTCGGCGTGGGGCACTGAACACTGAAGCTTTCTTT. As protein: CASSSRRGALNTEAFF.

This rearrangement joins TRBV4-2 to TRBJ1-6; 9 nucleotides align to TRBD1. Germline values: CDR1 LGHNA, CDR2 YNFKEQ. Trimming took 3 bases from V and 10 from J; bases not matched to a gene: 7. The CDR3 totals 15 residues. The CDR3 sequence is CASSQDGTGRSPLHF. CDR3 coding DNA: TGTGCCAGCAGCCAGGACGGGACAGGGCGCTCACCCCTCCACTTT.

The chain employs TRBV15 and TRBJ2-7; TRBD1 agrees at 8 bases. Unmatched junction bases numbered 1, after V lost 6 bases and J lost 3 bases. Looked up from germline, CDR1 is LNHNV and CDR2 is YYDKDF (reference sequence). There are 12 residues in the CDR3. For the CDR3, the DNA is TGTGCCACCAGAGGACAGGGCTACGAGCAGTACTTC. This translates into CATRGQGYEQYF.

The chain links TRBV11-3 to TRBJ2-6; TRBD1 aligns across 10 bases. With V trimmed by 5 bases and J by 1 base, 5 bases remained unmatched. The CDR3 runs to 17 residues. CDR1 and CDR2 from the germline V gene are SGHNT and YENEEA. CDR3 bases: TGTGCCAGCAGCCACGGGACAGGGGAATCTGGGGCCAACGTCCTGACTTTC. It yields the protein CASSHGTGESGANVLTF.

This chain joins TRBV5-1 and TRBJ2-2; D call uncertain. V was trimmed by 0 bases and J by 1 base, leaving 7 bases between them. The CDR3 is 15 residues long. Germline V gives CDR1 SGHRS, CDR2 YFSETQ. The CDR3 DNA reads TGCGCCAGCAGCTTGGGGCACAGGAACACCGGGGAGCTGTTTTTT. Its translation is CASSLGHRNTGELFF.

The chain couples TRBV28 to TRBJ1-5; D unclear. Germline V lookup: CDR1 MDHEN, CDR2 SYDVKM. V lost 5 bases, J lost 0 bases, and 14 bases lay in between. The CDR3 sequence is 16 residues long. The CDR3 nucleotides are TGTGCCAGCAGTCCCTCCCGGGAAATTAGCAATCAGCCCCAGCATTTT. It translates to CASSPSREISNQPQHF.

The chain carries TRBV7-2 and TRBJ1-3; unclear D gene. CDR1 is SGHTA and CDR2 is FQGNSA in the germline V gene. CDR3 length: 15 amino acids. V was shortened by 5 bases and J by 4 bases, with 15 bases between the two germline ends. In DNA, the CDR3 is TGTGCCAGCAGCGTGGGGAGGGCTTTAGGAAACACCATATATTTT. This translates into CASSVGRALGNTIYF.